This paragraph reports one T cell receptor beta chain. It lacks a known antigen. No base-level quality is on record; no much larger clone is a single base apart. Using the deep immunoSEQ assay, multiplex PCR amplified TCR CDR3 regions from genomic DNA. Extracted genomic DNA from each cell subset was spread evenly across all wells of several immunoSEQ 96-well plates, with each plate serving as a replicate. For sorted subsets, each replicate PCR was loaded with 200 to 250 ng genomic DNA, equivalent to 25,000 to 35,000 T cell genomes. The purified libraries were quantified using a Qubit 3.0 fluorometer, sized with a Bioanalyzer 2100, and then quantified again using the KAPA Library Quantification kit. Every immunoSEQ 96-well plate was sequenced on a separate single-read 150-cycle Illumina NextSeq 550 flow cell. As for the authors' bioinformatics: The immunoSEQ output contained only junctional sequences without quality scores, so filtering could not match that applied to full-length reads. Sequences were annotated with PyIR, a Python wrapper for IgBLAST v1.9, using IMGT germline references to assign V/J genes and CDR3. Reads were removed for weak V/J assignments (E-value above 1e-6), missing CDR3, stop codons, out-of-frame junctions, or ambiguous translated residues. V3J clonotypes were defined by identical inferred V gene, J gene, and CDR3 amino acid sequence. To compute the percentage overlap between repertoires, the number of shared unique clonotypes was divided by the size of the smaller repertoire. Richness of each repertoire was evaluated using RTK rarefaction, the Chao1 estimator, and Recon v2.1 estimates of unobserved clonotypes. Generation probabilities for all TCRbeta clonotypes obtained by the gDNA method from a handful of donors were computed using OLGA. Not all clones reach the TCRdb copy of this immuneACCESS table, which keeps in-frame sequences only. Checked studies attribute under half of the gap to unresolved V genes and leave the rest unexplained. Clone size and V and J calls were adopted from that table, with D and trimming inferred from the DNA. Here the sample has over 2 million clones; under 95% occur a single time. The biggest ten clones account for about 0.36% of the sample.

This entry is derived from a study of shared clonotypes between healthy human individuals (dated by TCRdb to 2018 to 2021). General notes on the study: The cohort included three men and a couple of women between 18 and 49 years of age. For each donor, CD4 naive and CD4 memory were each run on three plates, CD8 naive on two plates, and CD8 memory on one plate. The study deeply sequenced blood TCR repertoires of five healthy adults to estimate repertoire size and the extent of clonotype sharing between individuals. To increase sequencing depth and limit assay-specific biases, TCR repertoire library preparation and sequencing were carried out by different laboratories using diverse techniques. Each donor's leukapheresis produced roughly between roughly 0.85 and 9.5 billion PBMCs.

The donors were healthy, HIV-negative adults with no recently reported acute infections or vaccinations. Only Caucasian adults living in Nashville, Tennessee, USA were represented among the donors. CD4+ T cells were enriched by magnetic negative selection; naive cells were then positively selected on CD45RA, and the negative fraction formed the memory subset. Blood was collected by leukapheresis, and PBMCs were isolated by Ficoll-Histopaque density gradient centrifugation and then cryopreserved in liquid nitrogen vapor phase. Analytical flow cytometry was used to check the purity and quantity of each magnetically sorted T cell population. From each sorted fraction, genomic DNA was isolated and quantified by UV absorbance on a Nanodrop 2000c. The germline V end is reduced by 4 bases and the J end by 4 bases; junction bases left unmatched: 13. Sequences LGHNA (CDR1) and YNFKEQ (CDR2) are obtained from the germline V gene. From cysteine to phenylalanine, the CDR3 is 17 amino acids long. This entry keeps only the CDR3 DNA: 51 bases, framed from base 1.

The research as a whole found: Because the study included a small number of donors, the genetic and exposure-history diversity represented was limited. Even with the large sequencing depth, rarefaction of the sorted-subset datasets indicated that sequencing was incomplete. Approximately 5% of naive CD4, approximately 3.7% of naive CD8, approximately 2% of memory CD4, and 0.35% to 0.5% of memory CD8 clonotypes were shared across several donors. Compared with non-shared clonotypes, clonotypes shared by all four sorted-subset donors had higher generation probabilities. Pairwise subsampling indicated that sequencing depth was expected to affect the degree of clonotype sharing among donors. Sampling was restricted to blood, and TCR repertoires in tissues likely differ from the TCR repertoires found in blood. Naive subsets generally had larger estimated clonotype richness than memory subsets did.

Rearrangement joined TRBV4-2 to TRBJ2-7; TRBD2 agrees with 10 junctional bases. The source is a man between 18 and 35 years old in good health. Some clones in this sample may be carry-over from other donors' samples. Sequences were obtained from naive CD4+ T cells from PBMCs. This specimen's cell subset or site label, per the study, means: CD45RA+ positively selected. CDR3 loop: CASSPQGASGSWYEQYF. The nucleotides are TGTGCCAGCAGCCCCCAGGGGGCTAGCGGGAGTTGGTACGAGCAGTACTTC.